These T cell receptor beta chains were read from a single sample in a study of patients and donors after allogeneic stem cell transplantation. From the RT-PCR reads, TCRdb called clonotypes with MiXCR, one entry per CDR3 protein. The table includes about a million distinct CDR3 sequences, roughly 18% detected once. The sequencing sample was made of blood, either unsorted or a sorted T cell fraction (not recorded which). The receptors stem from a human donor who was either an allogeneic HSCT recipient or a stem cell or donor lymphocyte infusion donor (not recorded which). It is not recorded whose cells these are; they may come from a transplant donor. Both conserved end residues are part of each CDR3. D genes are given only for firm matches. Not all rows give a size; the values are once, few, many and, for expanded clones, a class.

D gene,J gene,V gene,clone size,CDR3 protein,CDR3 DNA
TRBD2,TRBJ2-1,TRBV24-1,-,CATSSGASYNEQFF,TGTGCCACCAGTAGCGGGGCCTCCTACAATGAGCAGTTCTTC
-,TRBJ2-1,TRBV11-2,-,CASSLRLGTGPTEQFF,TGTGCCAGCAGCTTAAGGCTAGGGACTGGTCCTACTGAGCAGTTCTTC
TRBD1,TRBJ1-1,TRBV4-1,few,CASSQLGQGENTEAFF,TGCGCCAGCAGCCAACTGGGACAGGGAGAGAACACTGAAGCTTTCTTT
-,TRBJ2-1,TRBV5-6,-,CATGNNFNEQFF,TGTGCCACCGGAAACAATTTCAATGAGCAGTTCTTC
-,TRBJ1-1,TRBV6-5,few,CASSYGGRGMNTEAFF,TGTGCCAGCAGTTACGGAGGACGGGGTATGAACACTGAAGCTTTCTTT
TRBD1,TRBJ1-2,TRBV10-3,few,CAISQPGTGGGGYGYTF,TGTGCCATCAGTCAACCTGGGACAGGGGGCGGTGGCTATGGCTACACCTTC
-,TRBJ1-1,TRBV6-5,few,CASSYSSYNTEAFF,TGTGCCAGCAGTTACTCATCCTACAACACTGAAGCTTTCTTT
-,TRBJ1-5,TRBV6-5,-,CASSYSPRGGQPQHF,TGTGCCAGCAGTTATTCTCCTCGGGGAGGTCAGCCCCAGCATTTT
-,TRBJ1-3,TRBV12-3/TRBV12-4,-,CASSLQGRNTIYF,TGTGCCAGCAGTCTACAGGGTAGAAACACCATATATTTT
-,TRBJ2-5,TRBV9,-,CASSVGSGGMQETQYF,TGTGCCAGCAGCGTAGGTAGTGGGGGGATGCAAGAGACCCAGTACTTC
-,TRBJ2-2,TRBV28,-,CASSSFYTLGTGELFF,TGTGCCAGCAGTTCCTTCTATACCCTTGGCACCGGGGAGCTGTTTTTT
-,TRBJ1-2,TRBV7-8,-,CASSTAHPNGMVGYTF,TGTGCCAGCAGCACCGCACACCCGAATGGAATGGTCGGCTACACCTTC
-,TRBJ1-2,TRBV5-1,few,CASSADGSYGYTF,TGCGCCAGCAGCGCGGACGGAAGCTATGGCTACACCTTC
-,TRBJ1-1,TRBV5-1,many,CASSSTQTEAFF,TGCGCCAGCAGCTCGACCCAAACTGAAGCTTTCTTT
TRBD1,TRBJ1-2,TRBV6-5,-,CASSFGQGGARGCTF,TGTGCCAGCAGTTTCGGACAGGGGGGGGCTCGTGGCTGCACCTTC
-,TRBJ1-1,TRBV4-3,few,CASSQVTNTEAFF,TGCGCCAGCAGCCAAGTGACGAACACTGAAGCTTTCTTT
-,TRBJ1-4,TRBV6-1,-,CASRKLGTNEKLFF,TGTGCCAGCAGAAAACTCGGGACTAATGAAAAACTGTTTTTT
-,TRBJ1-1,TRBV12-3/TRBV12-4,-,CASSLTAPMNTEAFF,TGTGCCAGCAGTTTAACGGCCCCCATGAACACTGAAGCTTTCTTT
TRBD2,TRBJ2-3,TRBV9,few,CASNSGRSTDTQYF,TGTGCCAGCAATAGCGGGCGAAGCACAGATACGCAGTATTTT
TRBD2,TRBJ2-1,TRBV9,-,CASSLTHSGRALNEQFF,TGTGCCAGCAGCCTCACACATAGCGGGAGGGCCTTAAATGAGCAGTTCTTC
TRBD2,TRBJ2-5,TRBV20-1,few,CSAREVSSGKETQYF,TGCAGTGCTAGAGAGGTGTCTAGCGGAAAAGAGACCCAGTACTTC
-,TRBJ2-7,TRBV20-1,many,CSAPLYEQYF,TGCAGTGCTCCTTTGTACGAGCAGTACTTC
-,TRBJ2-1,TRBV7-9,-,CASTQARLNEQFF,TGTGCCAGCACCCAAGCTCGCCTCAATGAGCAGTTCTTC
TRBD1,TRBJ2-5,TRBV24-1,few,CATSEHDRGRQETQYF,TGTGCCACCAGTGAACATGACAGGGGGCGTCAAGAGACCCAGTACTTC
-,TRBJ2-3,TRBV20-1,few,CSATGTQTHTDTQYF,TGCAGTGCTACTGGCACGCAGACACACACAGATACGCAGTATTTT
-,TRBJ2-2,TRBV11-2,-,CASSRLPGDWTGELFF,TGTGCCAGCAGCCGCCTGCCAGGGGACTGGACCGGGGAGCTGTTTTTT
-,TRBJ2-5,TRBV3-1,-,CASSQRGRQETQYF,TGTGCCAGCAGCCAACGCGGGCGGCAAGAGACCCAGTACTTC
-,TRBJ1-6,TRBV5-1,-,CASSLGGKPNSPLHF,TGCGCCAGCAGCTTGGGGGGGAAACCTAATTCACCCCTCCACTTT
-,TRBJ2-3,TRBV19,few,CASSNPARATDTQYF,TGTGCCAGTAGTAACCCGGCCAGGGCCACAGATACGCAGTATTTT
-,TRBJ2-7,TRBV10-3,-,CAISPDRVTYEQYF,TGTGCCATCAGTCCGGACAGAGTTACCTACGAGCAGTACTTC
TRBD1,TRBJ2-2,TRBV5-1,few,CASSLDRGPTGELFF,TGCGCCAGCAGCTTGGACAGGGGGCCCACCGGGGAGCTGTTTTTT
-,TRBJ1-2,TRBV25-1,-,CASSETEINYGYTF,TGTGCCAGCAGTGAGACAGAGATTAACTATGGCTACACCTTC
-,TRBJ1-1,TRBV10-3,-,CAISESTGYRRAFF,TGTGCCATCAGTGAGTCTACCGGGTATCGTAGGGCTTTCTTT
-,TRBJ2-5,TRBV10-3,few,CAISVGTQETQYF,TGTGCCATCAGTGTCGGGACCCAAGAGACCCAGTACTTC
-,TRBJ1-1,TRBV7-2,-,CASSLGGTATLKAFF,TGTGCCAGCAGCCTAGGGGGGACGGCCACCCTGAAAGCTTTCTTT
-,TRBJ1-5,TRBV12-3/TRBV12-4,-,CASSFGPAGKDQPQHF,TGTGCCAGCAGTTTTGGTCCCGCAGGGAAGGATCAGCCCCAGCATTTT
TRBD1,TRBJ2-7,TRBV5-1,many,CASSPLDRLLSREQYF,TGCGCCAGCAGCCCACTGGACAGGTTATTGAGTCGGGAGCAGTACTTC
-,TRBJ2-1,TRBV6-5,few,CASSSQARIEQFF,TGTGCCAGCAGTTCCCAGGCTCGTATAGAGCAGTTCTTC
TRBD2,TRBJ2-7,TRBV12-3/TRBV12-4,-,CASSPGVAGGWPFYEQYF,TGTGCCAGCAGCCCGGGAGTAGCGGGAGGTTGGCCATTCTACGAGCAGTACTTC
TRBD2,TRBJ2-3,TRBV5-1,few,CASSGTGTSPPRAQYF,TGCGCCAGCAGCGGGACCGGGACTAGCCCTCCCAGGGCGCAGTATTTT
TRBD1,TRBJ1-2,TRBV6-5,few,CASTYGQGGYTF,TGTGCCAGCACCTACGGACAGGGCGGCTACACCTTC
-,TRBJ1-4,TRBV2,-,CASTYRDLNEKLFF,TGTGCCAGCACCTACCGGGACCTTAATGAAAAACTGTTTTTT
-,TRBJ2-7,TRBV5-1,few,CASSPDIKGASYEQYF,TGCGCCAGCAGCCCGGATATTAAGGGAGCCTCCTACGAGCAGTACTTC
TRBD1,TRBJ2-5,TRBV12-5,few,CASGWDRGKTQYF,TGTGCTAGTGGTTGGGACAGGGGGAAGACCCAGTACTTC
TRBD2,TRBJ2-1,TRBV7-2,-,CASSFRLAGGIYNEQFF,TGTGCCAGCAGCTTTAGACTAGCGGGGGGGATTTACAATGAGCAGTTCTTC
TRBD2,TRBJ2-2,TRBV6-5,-,CASSYLLAGNTGELFF,TGTGCCAGCAGTTATTTACTAGCGGGGAACACCGGGGAGCTGTTTTTT
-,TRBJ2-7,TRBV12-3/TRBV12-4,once,CASSLSYKQYF,TGTGCCAGCAGCCTTTCCTACAAGCAGTACTTC
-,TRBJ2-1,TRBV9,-,CASSVAGRAGDEQFF,TGTGCCAGCAGCGTAGCCGGCAGGGCCGGGGATGAGCAGTTCTTC
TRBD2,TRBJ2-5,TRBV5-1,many,CASSFGLAGGQETQYF,TGCGCCAGCAGCTTCGGACTAGCGGGAGGACAAGAGACCCAGTACTTC